These 13 T cell receptor beta chains share one sample of origin, sequenced in a study of PD-L1 blockade in urothelial cancer. The method was immunoSEQ multiplex PCR; TCRdb's version includes in-frame clones alone and lacks a portion of them. The table records about 84,000 clones, 82% of them present only once. The sample was PBMCs, taken around atezolizumab (anti-PD-L1) treatment. The receptors stem from a man aged 65 to 79 with urothelial cancer.

The V and J genes are TRBV7-3 and TRBJ2-5; D possibly corresponds to TRBD1 (5 bases). V was clipped by 5 bases and J by 3 bases, with 13 bases between them. The V gene's germline CDR1 is SGHTA and CDR2 FQGTGA. The CDR3 extends over 14 amino acids. CDR3 nucleotide sequence: TGTGCCAGCAGCATCCAGGGTTCTGAAGAGACCCAGTACTTC. It codes for CASSIQGSEETQYF.

The chain links TRBV7-6 to TRBJ2-7, with TRBD1 identical over 10 bases. The CDR3 length is 14 residues. Germline lookup yields CDR1 SGHVS and CDR2 FNYEAQ. V shed 5 bases, J shed 6 bases, and the junction held 7 bases outside the gene matches. CDR3 in amino acids: CASSNGQGEFEQYF. The CDR3 bases are TGTGCCAGCAGCAACGGACAGGGGGAGTTCGAGCAGTACTTC.

The J gene is TRBJ2-3, the V gene TRBV9, with 7 nucleotides matching TRBD2. The J segment lost 2 bases and the V segment lost 4 bases, leaving 7 bases of the junction unmatched. The germline gives CDR1 SGDLS, CDR2 YYNGEE. The CDR3 covers 15 residues. As DNA, the CDR3 is TGTGCCAGCAGCCCTGGGGGGGGATACACAGATACGCAGTATTTT. It is translated as CASSPGGGYTDTQYF.

V and J are TRBV5-4 and TRBJ1-4; tentatively, D is TRBD1 (5 bases). V was clipped by 4 bases and J by 4 bases, with 11 bases between them. The CDR3 sequence is 14 residues long. Germline lookup yields CDR1 SGHNT and CDR2 YYREEE (reference sequence). CDR3 residues: CASSEQDSNEKLFF. DNA of the CDR3: TGTGCCAGCAGCGAACAAGACAGTAATGAAAAACTGTTTTTT.

The chain couples TRBV5-1 to TRBJ2-1; TRBD2 might be the D (5 bases). Trimming took 5 bases from V and 9 from J, leaving 12 bases between them. Germline loops: CDR1 SGHRS, CDR2 YFSETQ. CDR3 length: 12 residues. The CDR3 region is CASRTEETEQFF. CDR3 nucleotide sequence: TGCGCCAGCAGAACGGAGGAGACTGAGCAGTTCTTC.

The chain employs TRBV5-1 and TRBJ1-1; D is unclear. From germline, CDR1 is SGHRS and CDR2 YFSETQ. Trimming pared 0 bases from V and 8 bases from J, leaving 14 bases between. The CDR3 spans 14 residues. This chain's CDR3 is CASSLGPSGLEAFF. Written as DNA, the CDR3 is TGCGCCAGCAGCTTGGGCCCCTCAGGTCTCGAAGCTTTCTTT.

CDR3 sequence: CASSLVYSGGTEAFF. The DNA for the CDR3 is TGTGCCAGCAGCTTGGTTTATTCGGGGGGGACTGAAGCTTTCTTT. The V and J genes are TRBV5-6 and TRBJ1-1; a weak D match, TRBD1 (5 bases). This CDR3 has 15 amino acids. Between the trimmed V and J ends, which lost 0 bases and 5 bases, there was a span of 14 bases. Germline V gene sequence: CDR1 SGHDT, CDR2 YYEEEE.

The chain carries TRBV9 and TRBJ2-3; perhaps TRBD2 as D (6 bases). Germline CDR1 reads SGDLS; CDR2 reads YYNGEE. Deletions cut 4 bases from V and 5 bases from J, with 20 bases between. This CDR3 has 16 residues. CDR3 region: CASSLLGGSLGDTQYF. The CDR3 DNA is TGTGCCAGCAGCCTCCTTGGGGGGTCGTTAGGAGATACGCAGTATTTT.

This clone was seen a single time. CDR3 amino acids: CAIRQTAAYEQYF. The CDR3 DNA reads TGTGCCATCCGACAGACAGCCGCCTACGAGCAGTACTTC. This sequence joins TRBV6-5 and TRBJ2-7, with D possibly TRBD1 on 5 matching bases. This CDR3 contains 13 residues. Germline loops: CDR1 MNHEY, CDR2 SVGAGI. V shed 10 bases and J shed 2 bases, with 15 bases lying between them.

V and J are TRBV6-5 and TRBJ1-2, with TRBD1 matching over 9 bases. V lost 5 bases, J lost 5 bases, and 6 bases stayed unmatched. In germline, CDR1 is MNHEY, CDR2 SVGAGI. The CDR3 loop spans 14 amino acids. CDR3 residues: CASSPDRGRYGYTF. The CDR3 region has the DNA TGTGCCAGCAGTCCGGACAGGGGAAGGTATGGCTACACCTTC.

The V gene is TRBV30, the J gene TRBJ1-2; a possible D gene is TRBD1 (5 bases). The CDR3 totals 12 residues. Germline-derived CDR1 and CDR2 are GTSNPN and SVGIG (reference sequence). V gave up 3 bases and J gave up 7 bases, with 12 bases separating them. The CDR3 nucleotides are TGTGCCTGGAGACCGGGGGGGGGTGGCTACACCTTC. Residues: CAWRPGGGGYTF.

The V gene is TRBV7-8, the J gene TRBJ2-7, with unresolved D. CDR3 length: 14 residues. The germline V and J ends were trimmed by 1 base and 7 bases, with 14 bases remaining between them. Per germline, CDR1 SGHVS and CDR2 FQNEAQ. For the CDR3, the DNA is TGTGCCAGCAGCTTAGTGGAGAGCCAATGGGAGCAGTACTTC. As protein: CASSLVESQWEQYF. Combining the CDR3 with reference TRBV7-8 and TRBJ2-7 gives the whole variable domain GAGVSQSPRYKVAKRGQDVALRCDPISGHVSLFWYQQALGQGPEFLTYFQNEAQLDKSGLPSDRFFAERPEGSVSTLKIQRTQQEDSAVYLCASSLVESQWEQYFGPGTRLTVT.

The V gene is TRBV14, the J gene TRBJ1-2, with no clear D. The CDR3 spans 13 residues. Germline V gene lookup returns CDR1 SGHDN and CDR2 FVKESK. V lost 4 bases to trimming and J lost 2 bases, with 8 bases between them. CDR3 DNA: TGTGCCAGCAGCCCAGACATCAACTATGGCTACACCTTC. It is translated as CASSPDINYGYTF. Drawing the rest from reference TRBV14 and TRBJ1-2, the complete variable domain is EAGVTQFPSHSVIEKGQTVTLRCDPISGHDNLYWYRRVMGKEIKFLLHFVKESKQDESGMPNNRFLAERTGGTYSTLKVQPAELEDSGVYFCASSPDINYGYTFGSGTRLTVV.